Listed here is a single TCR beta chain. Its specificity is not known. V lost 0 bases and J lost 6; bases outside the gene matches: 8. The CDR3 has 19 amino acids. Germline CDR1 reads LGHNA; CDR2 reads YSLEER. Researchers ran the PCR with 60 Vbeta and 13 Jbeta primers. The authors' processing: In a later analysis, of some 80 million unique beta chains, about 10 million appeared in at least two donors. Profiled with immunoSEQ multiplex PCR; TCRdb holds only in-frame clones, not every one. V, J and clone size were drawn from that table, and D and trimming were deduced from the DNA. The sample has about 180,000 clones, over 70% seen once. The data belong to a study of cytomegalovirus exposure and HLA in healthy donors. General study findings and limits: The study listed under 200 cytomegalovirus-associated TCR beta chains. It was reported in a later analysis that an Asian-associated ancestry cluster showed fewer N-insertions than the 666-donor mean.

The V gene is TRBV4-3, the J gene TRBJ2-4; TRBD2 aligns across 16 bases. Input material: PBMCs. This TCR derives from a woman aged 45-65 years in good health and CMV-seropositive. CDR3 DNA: TGCGCCAGCAGCCAAGATCCCGGGACTAGCGGGGGGGCTGGAAACATTCAGTACTTC. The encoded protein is CASSQDPGTSGGAGNIQYF.